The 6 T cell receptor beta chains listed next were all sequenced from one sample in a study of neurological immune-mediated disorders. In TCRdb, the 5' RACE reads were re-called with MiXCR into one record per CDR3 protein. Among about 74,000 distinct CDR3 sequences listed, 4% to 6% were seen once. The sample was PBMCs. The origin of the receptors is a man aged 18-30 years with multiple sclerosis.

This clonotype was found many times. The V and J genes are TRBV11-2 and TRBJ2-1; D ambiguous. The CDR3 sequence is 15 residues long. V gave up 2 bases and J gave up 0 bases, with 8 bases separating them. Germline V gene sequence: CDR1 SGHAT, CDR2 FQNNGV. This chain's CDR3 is CASSLRSSSYNEQFF. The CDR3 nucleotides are TGTGCCAGCAGCTTACGGTCCAGCTCCTACAATGAGCAGTTCTTC.

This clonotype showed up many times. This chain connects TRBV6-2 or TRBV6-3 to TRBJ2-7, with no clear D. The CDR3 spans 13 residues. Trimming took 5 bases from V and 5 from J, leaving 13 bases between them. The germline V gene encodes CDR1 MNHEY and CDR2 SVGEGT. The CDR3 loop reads CASSDPPRDEQYF. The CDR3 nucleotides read TGTGCCAGCAGTGACCCTCCTAGGGACGAGCAGTACTTC.

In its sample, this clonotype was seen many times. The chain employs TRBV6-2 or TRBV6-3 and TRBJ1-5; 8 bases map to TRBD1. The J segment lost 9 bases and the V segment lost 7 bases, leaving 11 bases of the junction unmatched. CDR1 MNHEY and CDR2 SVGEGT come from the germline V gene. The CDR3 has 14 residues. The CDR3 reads CASTSLTGTGPQHF. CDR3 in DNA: TGTGCCAGCACATCCCTGACAGGGACAGGGCCCCAGCATTTT.

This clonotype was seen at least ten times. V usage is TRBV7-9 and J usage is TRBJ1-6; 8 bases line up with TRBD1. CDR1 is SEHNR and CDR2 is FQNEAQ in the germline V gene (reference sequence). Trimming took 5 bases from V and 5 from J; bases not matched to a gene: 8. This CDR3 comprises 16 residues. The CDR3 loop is CASSLIRGQDNSPLHF. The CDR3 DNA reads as TGTGCCAGCAGCCTAATCAGGGGGCAAGATAATTCACCCCTCCACTTT.

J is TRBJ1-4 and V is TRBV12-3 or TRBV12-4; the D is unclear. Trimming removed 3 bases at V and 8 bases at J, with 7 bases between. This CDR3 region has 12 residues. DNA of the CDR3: TGTGCCAGCAGTTTTAACGGGGAAAAACTGTTTTTT. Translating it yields CASSFNGEKLFF.

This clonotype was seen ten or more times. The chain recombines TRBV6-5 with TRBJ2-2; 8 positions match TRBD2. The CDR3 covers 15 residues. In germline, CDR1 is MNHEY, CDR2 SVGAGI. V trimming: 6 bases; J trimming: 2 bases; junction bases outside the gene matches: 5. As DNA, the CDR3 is TGTGCCAGCAGGGTTAGCGGGATAAACACCGGGGAGCTGTTTTTT. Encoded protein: CASRVSGINTGELFF.